This TCR beta chain was identified during a study of memory CD4+ T cells and cytomegalovirus serostatus. Comment on this clone: The target antigen is unknown.

The sort gate was single viable CD3+CD4+CD8-CD45RO+ cells for memory CD4+ T cells. Study-wide results and limits: Each of 67 CMV-associated TCRbeta sequences occurred in one to five individuals.

Study processing details: Out-of-frame sequences were removed, leaving a few million distinct TCRbeta sequences. The assay was immunoSEQ multiplex PCR, and TCRdb's table has in-frame clones only and misses some. V, J and clone size reflect that table, while D and trimming were determined from the DNA. The table has about 75,000 clones, about 78% seen once; the top ten hold 2.5% to 3%. Trimming took 6 bases from V and 5 from J; bases not matched to a gene: 7. Germline V gene lookup returns CDR1 LNHDA and CDR2 SQIVND (reference sequence). This CDR3 spans 14 amino acids. This chain joins TRBV19 and TRBJ1-5, with 7 bases lining up with TRBD1. This sequence originates from an adult in good health and CMV-seropositive. The sequenced material came from memory CD4+ T cells from blood. The CDR3 here is CASREGAGYQPQHF. The CDR3 DNA is TGTGCCAGTAGGGAGGGGGCTGGGTATCAGCCCCAGCATTTT.